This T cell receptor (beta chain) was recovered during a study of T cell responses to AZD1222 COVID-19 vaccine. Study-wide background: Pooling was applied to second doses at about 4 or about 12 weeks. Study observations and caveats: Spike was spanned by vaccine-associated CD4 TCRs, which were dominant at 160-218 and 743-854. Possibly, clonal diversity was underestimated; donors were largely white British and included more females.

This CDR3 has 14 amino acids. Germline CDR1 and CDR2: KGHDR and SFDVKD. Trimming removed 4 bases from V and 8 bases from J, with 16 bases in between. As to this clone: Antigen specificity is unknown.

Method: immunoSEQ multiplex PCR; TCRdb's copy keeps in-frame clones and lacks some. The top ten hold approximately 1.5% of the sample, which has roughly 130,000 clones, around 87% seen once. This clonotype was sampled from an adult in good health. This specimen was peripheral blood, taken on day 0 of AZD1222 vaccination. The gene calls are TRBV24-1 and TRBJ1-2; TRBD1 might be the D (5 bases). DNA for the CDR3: TGTGCCACCAGTGACCCGGGACTCCCGAACGGCTACACCTTC. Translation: CATSDPGLPNGYTF.